This T cell receptor beta chain was obtained from a study of shared clonotypes between healthy human individuals. The quantity of DNA used in unsorted PBMC replicate PCRs was 250 to 350 ng, corresponding to tens of thousands of T cell genomes. TCRdb keeps only in-frame clones here, not all; method: immunoSEQ multiplex PCR. The sample records roughly 500,000 clones, 75% to 85% being singletons. On this clone itself: The antigen remains undetermined.

The CDR3 runs 14 residues. Germline V gene data show CDR1 as SGHRS and CDR2 as YFSETQ. V lost 4 bases, J lost 5 bases, and 6 bases stayed unmatched. Nashville, Tennessee was home to all donors, who were Caucasian adults. Overall study findings and caveats: Clonotype sharing among donors was thought likely to change with sequencing depth.

This TCR was recovered from a woman in her thirties or forties in good health. Some clones in this sample may be carry-over from other donors' samples. Sample: PBMCs. V is TRBV5-1 and J is TRBJ1-2; 9 nucleotides match TRBD1. CDR3 residues: CASSMDRGLYGYTF. The CDR3 nucleotides are TGCGCCAGCAGCATGGACAGGGGCTTGTATGGCTACACCTTC.